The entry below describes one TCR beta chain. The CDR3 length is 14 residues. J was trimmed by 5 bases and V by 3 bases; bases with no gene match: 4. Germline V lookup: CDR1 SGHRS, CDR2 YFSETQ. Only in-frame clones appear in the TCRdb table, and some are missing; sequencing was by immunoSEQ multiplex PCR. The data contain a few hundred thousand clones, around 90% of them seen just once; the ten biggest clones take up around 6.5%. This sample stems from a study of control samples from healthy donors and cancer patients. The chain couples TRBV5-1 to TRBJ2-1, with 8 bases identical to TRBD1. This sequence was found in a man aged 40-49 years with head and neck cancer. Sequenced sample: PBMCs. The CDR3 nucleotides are TGCGCCAGCAGCTCCGGGACAGGAGACAATGAGCAGTTCTTC. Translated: CASSSGTGDNEQFF.